What follows are 23 T cell receptor beta chains derived from one specimen sequenced in a study of shared clonotypes between healthy human individuals. Measured with immunoSEQ multiplex PCR; TCRdb has only the in-frame clones, and not every one. The data contain over a million clones, approximately 80% of them singletons. Input material: memory CD4+ T cells from PBMCs. As to subset: CD45RA-negative fraction. The receptors derive from a man aged 18 to 29 in good health. Some clones in this sample may be carry-over from other donors' samples.

The chain has TRBV11-2 and TRBJ2-1, with 13 bases identical to TRBD2. The CDR3 totals 15 residues. V trimming: 5 bases; J trimming: 9 bases; junction bases outside the gene matches: 7. The germline V gene encodes CDR1 SGHAT and CDR2 FQNNGV. Here the CDR3 reads CASSRTSGSMGEQFF. CDR3 bases: TGTGCCAGCAGCCGGACTAGCGGGAGTATGGGTGAGCAGTTCTTC.

The CDR3 region is CASSTQPTNQPQHF. CDR3 nucleotides: TGTGCCAGCAGCACCCAGCCGACGAATCAGCCCCAGCATTTT. This chain joins TRBV7-2 and TRBJ1-5; D call uncertain. This CDR3 is built from 14 residues. Trimming removed 5 bases at V and 4 bases at J, with 12 bases between. Germline V CDR1 and CDR2: SGHTA, FQGNSA.

On this clone itself: At the DNA level, this CDR3 is encoded by other sequences in the same sample as well. J is TRBJ1-1 and V is TRBV28, with a tentative D call TRBD1 (5 bases). Germline lookup yields CDR1 MDHEN and CDR2 SYDVKM. The CDR3 has 14 residues. V shed 2 bases and J shed 0 bases, with 7 bases lying between them. The CDR3 spells CASSLTGLNTEAFF. DNA for the CDR3: TGTGCCAGCAGTTTAACAGGACTGAACACTGAAGCTTTCTTT. Looking up the rest from reference TRBV28 and TRBJ1-1 gives the full variable domain: DVKVTQSSRYLVKRTGEKVFLECVQDMDHENMFWYRQDPGLGLRLIYFSYDVKMKEKGDIPEGYSVSREKKERFSLILESASTNQTSMYLCASSLTGLNTEAFFGQGTRLTVV.

The J gene is TRBJ2-7, the V gene TRBV14; no clear D. The V gene's germline CDR1 is SGHDN and CDR2 FVKESK. The CDR3 runs 15 residues. Trimming stripped 0 bases from V and 3 bases from J, with 12 bases between. The CDR3 loop reads CASSQESAGNYEQYF. The DNA for the CDR3 is TGTGCCAGCAGCCAAGAATCAGCTGGCAACTACGAGCAGTACTTC.

The chain combines TRBV10-3 with TRBJ1-3, with D unclear. Germline assignment: CDR1 ENHRY and CDR2 SYGVKD. This CDR3 spans 14 amino acids. Deletions cut 6 bases from V and 1 base from J, with 10 bases between. The CDR3 DNA reads as TGTGCCATCAGGAGCAGGATTTCTGGAAACACCATATATTTT. Translated, it gives CAIRSRISGNTIYF.

The chain uses TRBV5-4 and TRBJ2-2, with 8 bases aligning to TRBD1. There are 16 residues in the CDR3. V lost 2 bases, J lost 1 base, and 4 bases stayed unmatched. Germline CDR1 reads SGHNT; CDR2 reads YYREEE (reference sequence). CDR3 DNA: TGTGCCAGCAGCTTTGGACAGGGTTTGAACACCGGGGAGCTGTTTTTT. This gives the protein CASSFGQGLNTGELFF.

The chain combines TRBV6-5 with TRBJ2-1; 9 bases map to TRBD2. There are 13 residues in the CDR3. Germline-derived CDR1 and CDR2 are MNHEY and SVGAGI. Trimming at V came to 4 bases and at J to 7 bases, leaving 2 bases not matched to a gene. The CDR3 coding sequence is TGTGCCAGCAGTTTAGCGGGAGTTAATGAGCAGTTCTTC. This encodes CASSLAGVNEQFF.

The chain recombines TRBV30 with TRBJ2-3, with no clear D. Germline CDR1 GTSNPN, CDR2 SVGIG (reference sequence). The CDR3 has 12 amino acids. Trimming removed 2 bases from V and 3 bases from J, with 6 bases in between. The CDR3 loop reads CAWSLVTDTQYF. CDR3 bases: TGTGCCTGGAGTCTAGTGACAGATACGCAGTATTTT.

This clone showed up just a few times. This rearrangement joins TRBV7-9 to TRBJ1-2; D is unclear. The CDR3 length is 13 residues. Trimming removed 0 bases from V and 9 bases from J, with 11 bases in between. Germline values: CDR1 SEHNR, CDR2 FQNEAQ (reference sequence). The CDR3 DNA is TGTGCCAGCAGCTTAGCGCAGTCGACGAGCTACACCTTC. It is translated as CASSLAQSTSYTF.

The chain combines TRBV9 with TRBJ2-1; D is uncertain. The CDR3 totals 14 residues. Germline-derived CDR1 and CDR2 are SGDLS and YYNGEE. Trimming shortened V by 1 base and J by 10 bases, and 15 bases separated the two germline ends. The CDR3: CASSVRIQEGEQFF. The CDR3 DNA is TGTGCCAGCAGCGTACGCATCCAGGAAGGGGAGCAGTTCTTC.

V usage is TRBV6-5 and J usage is TRBJ2-7, with D unclear. V was cut by 6 bases and J by 6 bases, with 18 bases left in between. The germline V gene has CDR1 MNHEY and CDR2 SVGAGI. The CDR3 extends over 14 amino acids. The CDR3: CASSRARLAREQYF. DNA for the CDR3: TGTGCCAGCAGCCGGGCCAGGTTGGCCCGCGAGCAGTACTTC.

As to this clone: In the same sample, other DNA sequences code for this CDR3. The chain carries TRBV5-1 and TRBJ1-1; 11 bases line up with TRBD1. The CDR3 covers 15 residues. In germline, CDR1 is SGHRS, CDR2 YFSETQ. V shed 4 bases, J shed 1 base, and the junction held 3 bases outside the gene matches. As DNA, the CDR3 is TGCGCCAGCAGCCCCGGGACAGGGGGGAACACTGAAGCTTTCTTT. Its protein is CASSPGTGGNTEAFF. The variable domain in full, completed from reference TRBV5-1 and TRBJ1-1, reads KAGVTQTPRYLIKTRGQQVTLSCSPISGHRSVSWYQQTPGQGLQFLFEYFSETQRNKGNFPGRFSGRQFSNSRSEMNVSTLELGDSALYLCASSPGTGGNTEAFFGQGTRLTVV.

The rearrangement uses TRBV28 and TRBJ1-5; D might be TRBD1 (5 bases). The CDR3 contains 15 residues. CDR1 and CDR2 from the germline V gene are MDHEN and SYDVKM. V lost 3 bases and J 3 bases, leaving 12 bases between the germline ends. The CDR3 sequence is CASSLAGRSNQPQHF. CDR3 nucleotide sequence: TGTGCCAGCAGTTTGGCAGGGAGGTCCAATCAGCCCCAGCATTTT.

The rearrangement uses TRBV7-2 and TRBJ2-2; TRBD2 agrees at 7 bases. The CDR3 has 14 amino acids. Germline V lookup: CDR1 SGHTA, CDR2 FQGNSA. V shed 4 bases and J 7 bases; nucleotides not matched to a gene: 6. The CDR3 DNA sequence: TGTGCCAGCAGCTCCAACGGGAGGCGCGGGGAGCTGTTTTTT. Protein: CASSSNGRRGELFF.

The rearrangement uses TRBV29-1 and TRBJ2-5, with D unclear. The germline V gene has CDR1 SQVTM and CDR2 ANQGSEA. This CDR3 contains 13 residues. V lost 6 bases and J lost 2, with 13 bases in between. The CDR3 reads CSVRRVLQETQYF. CDR3 nucleotide sequence: TGCAGCGTCCGAAGGGTACTTCAAGAGACCCAGTACTTC.

The V and J genes are TRBV7-3 and TRBJ2-2; the D gene is possibly TRBD2 (6 bases). V lost 5 bases and J 5 bases, leaving 15 bases between the germline ends. The CDR3 runs to 15 residues. From germline, CDR1 is SGHTA and CDR2 FQGTGA. The CDR3 DNA follows: TGTGCCAGCAGCCCCTCGGGACTCTGGACCGGGGAGCTGTTTTTT. It yields the protein CASSPSGLWTGELFF.

V gene TRBV6-6 combines with J gene TRBJ2-2; D is perhaps TRBD1 (5 bases). Trimming removed 3 bases from V and 4 bases from J, with 9 bases in between. Germline V gene sequence: CDR1 MNHNY, CDR2 SVGAGI (reference sequence). This CDR3 spans 14 amino acids. This chain's CDR3 is CASSYKGVTGELFF. The CDR3 coding sequence is TGTGCCAGCAGTTATAAAGGGGTCACCGGGGAGCTGTTTTTT.

V usage is TRBV15 and J usage is TRBJ2-4; TRBD1 is a possible D gene (6 bases). Trimming left V 0 bases short and J 0 bases short, with 9 bases between. The germline CDR1 and CDR2 sequences are LNHNV and YYDKDF (reference sequence). The CDR3 is 16 residues long. The CDR3 here is CATSREGHLAKNIQYF. The CDR3 region has the DNA TGTGCCACCAGCAGAGAGGGACATCTAGCCAAAAACATTCAGTACTTC.

This clone was counted only a few times. V usage is TRBV21-1 and J usage is TRBJ2-7; the table's TRBD2 call for D was not verified on the DNA. TRBV21-1 constitutes a pseudogene. The CDR3 loop spans 16 amino acids. This CDR3 is CASSQGETSGSPEQYF. The DNA for the CDR3 is TGTGCCAGCAGCCAAGGGGAGACTAGCGGGAGTCCCGAGCAGTACTTC.

This clone has more than one count but fewer than ten. The CDR3 nucleotides read TGTGCCAGCAGCTTAGGTGCGGTAATGAACACTGAAGCTTTCTTT. Its translation is CASSLGAVMNTEAFF. V usage is TRBV7-9 and J usage is TRBJ1-1; no clear D. V was trimmed by 1 base and J by 0 bases, leaving 9 bases between them. The CDR3 consists of 15 residues. The germline V gene has CDR1 SEHNR and CDR2 FQNEAQ (reference sequence). The whole variable domain, remainder taken from reference TRBV7-9 and TRBJ1-1, is DTGVSQNPRHKITKRGQNVTFRCDPISEHNRLYWYRQTLGQGPEFLTYFQNEAQLEKSRLLSDRFSAERPKGSFSTLEIQRTEQGDSAMYLCASSLGAVMNTEAFFGQGTRLTVV.

This clone has only one observation. V gene TRBV9 combines with J gene TRBJ1-3; TRBD1 matches at 9 bases. The germline V gene has CDR1 SGDLS and CDR2 YYNGEE. V shed 3 bases, J shed 0 bases, and the junction held 1 base outside the gene matches. The CDR3 length is 15 residues. The CDR3 bases are TGTGCCAGCAGCGGGGACAGGGTCTCTGGAAACACCATATATTTT. Translation gives CASSGDRVSGNTIYF.

This CDR3 reads CASSPAQPPGELFF. In DNA, the CDR3 is TGTGCCAGCAGCCCCGCTCAGCCGCCCGGGGAGCTGTTTTTT. The V and J genes are TRBV28 and TRBJ2-2; D is unclear. The V end lost 6 bases, the J end lost 6 bases, and 14 bases lay between the germline ends. CDR1 is MDHEN and CDR2 is SYDVKM in the germline V gene. This CDR3 region has 14 residues.

CDR3 in amino acids: CASSPVASLGYGYTF. The CDR3, as DNA: TGTGCCAGCTCACCGGTGGCGTCCCTGGGGTATGGCTACACCTTC. The rearrangement joins TRBV18 to TRBJ1-2, with D uncertain. CDR3 length equals 15 residues. Germline CDR1 reads KGHSH; CDR2 reads LQKENI. The V and J ends lost 3 bases and 5 bases respectively, with 16 bases between them.